This is a list of T cell receptor beta chains from one sample in a study of patients and donors after allogeneic stem cell transplantation. Via MiXCR, TCRdb re-called the RT-PCR reads, giving one row per CDR3 protein. The sample has tens of thousands of distinct CDR3 sequences, around 48% seen once. Sequencing used blood, either unsorted or a sorted T cell fraction (not recorded which). These receptors all come from a human donor who was either an allogeneic HSCT recipient or a stem cell or donor lymphocyte infusion donor (not recorded which). It is not recorded whose cells these are; they may come from a transplant donor. The conserved cysteine and the conserved F or W are not part of the CDR3 here. Fields, in order: clone size, V gene, CDR3 protein. The listing skips clone size in some rows; elsewhere it reads once, few, many or a size class.

-,TRBV6-2/TRBV6-3,ASRTSWTGRSNTEAF
-,TRBV12-3/TRBV12-4,ASSLASGPNSPLH
-,TRBV21-1,ASSKSFPGQGLKAQH
-,TRBV19,ASSKWTGDNEQF
-,TRBV27,ASTLHLNSYNSPLH
-,TRBV7-2,ASSLAVAQPQH
few,TRBV20-1,SARPGAPNSPLH
-,TRBV6-5,ASSPDRNEKLF
-,TRBV12-3/TRBV12-4,ASSLSAYEQY
-,TRBV12-3/TRBV12-4,ASSFRGRAGEQF
-,TRBV4-3,ASSQSSGTAGELF
-,TRBV20-1,SARGGGPNTGELF
-,TRBV30,AWSVLDSQNTEAF
-,TRBV7-9,ASSLNPREQGYT
-,TRBV25-1,ASSESNPNQPQH
few,TRBV28,ASSLYNRVSGNTIY
-,TRBV4-3,ASSQAGGLYKEQF
-,TRBV21-1,ASSQGGTCAGYT
once,TRBV9,ASSPRTGIDYGYT
-,TRBV6-5,ASSYGSSGAVGTQY
-,TRBV9,ASSVYMNTEAF
-,TRBV25-1,ASSKTSGVNTGELF
few,TRBV20-1,SAWPNLKNTEAF
-,TRBV24-1,ATSDFLGQTNTGELF
few,TRBV29-1,SVEADRNSGNTIY
-,TRBV7-9,ASSLGDRIESTNEKLF
-,TRBV20-1,SAHRDTSVAQH
-,TRBV7-2,ASSLAPGGEGSPLH
few,TRBV3-1,ASSQAPLAYNEQF
-,TRBV12-3/TRBV12-4,ASRTGSGTEAF